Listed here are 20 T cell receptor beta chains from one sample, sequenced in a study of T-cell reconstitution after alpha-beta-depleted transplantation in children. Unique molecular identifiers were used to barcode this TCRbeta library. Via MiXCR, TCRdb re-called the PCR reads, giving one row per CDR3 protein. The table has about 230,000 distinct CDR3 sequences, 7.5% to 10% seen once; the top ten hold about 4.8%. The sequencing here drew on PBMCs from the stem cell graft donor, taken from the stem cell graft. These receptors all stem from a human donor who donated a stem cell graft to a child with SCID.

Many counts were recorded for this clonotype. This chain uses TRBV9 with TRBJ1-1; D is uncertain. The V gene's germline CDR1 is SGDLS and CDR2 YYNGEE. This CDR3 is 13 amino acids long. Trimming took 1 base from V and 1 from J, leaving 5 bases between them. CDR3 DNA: TGTGCCAGCAGCGTACGACCGAACACTGAAGCTTTCTTT. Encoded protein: CASSVRPNTEAFF.

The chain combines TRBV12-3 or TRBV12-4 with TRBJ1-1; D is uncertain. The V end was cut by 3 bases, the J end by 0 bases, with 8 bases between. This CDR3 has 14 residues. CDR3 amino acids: CASSFRRMNTEAFF. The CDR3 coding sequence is TGTGCCAGCAGTTTCCGACGGATGAACACTGAAGCTTTCTTT.

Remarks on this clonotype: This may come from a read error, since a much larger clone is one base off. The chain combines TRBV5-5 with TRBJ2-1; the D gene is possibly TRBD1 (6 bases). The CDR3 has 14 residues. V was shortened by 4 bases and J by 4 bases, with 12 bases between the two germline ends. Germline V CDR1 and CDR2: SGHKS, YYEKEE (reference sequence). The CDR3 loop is CASSRDTLYNEQFF. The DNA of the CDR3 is TGTGCCAGCAGCCGGGACACCCTTTACAATGAGCAGTTCTTC.

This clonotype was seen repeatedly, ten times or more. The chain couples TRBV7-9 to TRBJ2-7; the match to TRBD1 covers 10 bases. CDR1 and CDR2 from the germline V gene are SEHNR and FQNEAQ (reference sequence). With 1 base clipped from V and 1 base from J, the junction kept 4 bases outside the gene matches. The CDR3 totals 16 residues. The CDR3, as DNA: TGTGCCAGCAGCTTAGAGACAGGGGGCTGGTCCTACGAGCAGTACTTC. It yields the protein CASSLETGGWSYEQYF. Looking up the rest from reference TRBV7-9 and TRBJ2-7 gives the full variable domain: DTGVSQNPRHKITKRGQNVTFRCDPISEHNRLYWYRQTLGQGPEFLTYFQNEAQLEKSRLLSDRFSAERPKGSFSTLEIQRTEQGDSAMYLCASSLETGGWSYEQYFGPGTRLTVT.

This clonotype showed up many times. The CDR3 is CASSHRTAEKLFF. CDR3 nucleotide sequence: TGTGCCAGCAGCCACCGGACAGCTGAAAAACTGTTTTTT. V is TRBV3-1 and J is TRBJ1-4; a possible D gene is TRBD1 (6 bases). The CDR3 loop spans 13 amino acids. The germline V gene encodes CDR1 LGHDT and CDR2 YNNKEL (reference sequence). The V and J ends lost 3 bases and 7 bases respectively, with 9 bases between them.

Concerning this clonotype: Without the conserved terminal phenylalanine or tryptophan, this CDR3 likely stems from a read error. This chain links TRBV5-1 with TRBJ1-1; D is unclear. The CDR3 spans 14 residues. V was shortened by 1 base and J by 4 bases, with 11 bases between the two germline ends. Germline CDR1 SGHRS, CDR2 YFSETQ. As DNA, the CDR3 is TGCGCCAGCAGCTTGTCCGGCCTCGGCACTGAAGCTTTCTAT. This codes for CASSLSGLGTEAFY.

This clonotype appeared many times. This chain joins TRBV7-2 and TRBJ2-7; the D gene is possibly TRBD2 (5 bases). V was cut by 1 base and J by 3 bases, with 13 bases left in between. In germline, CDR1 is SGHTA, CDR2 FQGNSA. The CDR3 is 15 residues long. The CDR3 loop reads CASSLVEGGVYEQYF. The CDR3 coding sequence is TGTGCCAGCAGCTTAGTTGAGGGCGGCGTCTACGAGCAGTACTTC.

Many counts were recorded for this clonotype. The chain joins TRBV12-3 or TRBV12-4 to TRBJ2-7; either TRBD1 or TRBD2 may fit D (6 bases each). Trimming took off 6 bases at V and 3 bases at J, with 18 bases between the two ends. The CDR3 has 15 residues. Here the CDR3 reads CASSHRQGGIYEQYF. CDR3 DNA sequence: TGTGCCAGCAGCCATAGACAAGGGGGGATCTACGAGCAGTACTTC.

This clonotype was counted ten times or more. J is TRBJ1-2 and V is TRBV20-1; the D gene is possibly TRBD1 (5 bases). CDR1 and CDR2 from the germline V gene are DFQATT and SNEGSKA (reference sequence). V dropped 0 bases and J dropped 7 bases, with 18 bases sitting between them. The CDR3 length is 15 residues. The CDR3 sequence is CSARDRGGPGAGYTF. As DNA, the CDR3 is TGCAGTGCTAGAGATCGGGGAGGGCCTGGGGCTGGCTACACCTTC.

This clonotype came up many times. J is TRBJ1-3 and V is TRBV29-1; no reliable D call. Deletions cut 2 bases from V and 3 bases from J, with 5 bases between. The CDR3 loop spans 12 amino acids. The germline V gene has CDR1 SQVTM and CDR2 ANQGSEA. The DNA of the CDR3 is TGCAGCGTTGAATCCGGTGGAAACACCATATATTTT. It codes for CSVESGGNTIYF.

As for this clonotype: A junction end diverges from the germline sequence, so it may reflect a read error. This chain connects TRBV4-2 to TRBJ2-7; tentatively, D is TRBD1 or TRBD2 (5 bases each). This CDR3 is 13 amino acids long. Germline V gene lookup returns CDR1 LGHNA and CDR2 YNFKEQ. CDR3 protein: CARSPGASYEQYF. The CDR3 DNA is TGTGCCAGGAGCCCCGGGGCCTCCTACGAGCAGTACTTC.

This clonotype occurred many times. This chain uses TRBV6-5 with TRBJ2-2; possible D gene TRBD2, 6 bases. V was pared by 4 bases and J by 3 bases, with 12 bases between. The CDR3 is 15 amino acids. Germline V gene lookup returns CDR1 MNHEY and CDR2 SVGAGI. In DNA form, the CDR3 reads TGTGCCAGCAGTTTATCCGGGACTTACACCGGGGAGCTGTTTTTT. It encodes CASSLSGTYTGELFF.

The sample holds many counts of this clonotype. CDR3 protein: CASSLSQAYGYTF. In DNA, the CDR3 is TGTGCCAGCAGCTTAAGCCAGGCCTATGGCTACACCTTC. The genes are TRBV7-2 and TRBJ1-2; the D is unclear. The CDR3 extends over 13 amino acids. The V end was cut by 2 bases, the J end by 4 bases, with 8 bases between. CDR1 is SGHTA and CDR2 is FQGNSA in the germline V gene.

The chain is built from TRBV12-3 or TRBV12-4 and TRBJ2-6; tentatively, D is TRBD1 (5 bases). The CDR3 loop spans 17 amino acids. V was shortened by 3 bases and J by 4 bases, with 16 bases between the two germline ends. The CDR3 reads CASSLRQGIPGANVLTF. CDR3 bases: TGTGCCAGCAGTTTGAGGCAGGGAATCCCCGGGGCCAACGTCCTGACTTTC.

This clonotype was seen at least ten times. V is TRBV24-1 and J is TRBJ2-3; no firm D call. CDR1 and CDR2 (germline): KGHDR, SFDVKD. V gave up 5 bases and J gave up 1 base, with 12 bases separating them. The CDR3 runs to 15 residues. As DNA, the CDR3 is TGTGCCACCAGTGCGTCAACAGCTCGCACAGATACGCAGTATTTT. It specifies CATSASTARTDTQYF.

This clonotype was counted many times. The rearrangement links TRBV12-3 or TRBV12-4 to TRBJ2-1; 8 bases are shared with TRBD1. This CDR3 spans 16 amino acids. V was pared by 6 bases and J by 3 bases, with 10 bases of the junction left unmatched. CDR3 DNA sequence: TGTGCCAGCAGCCCGACGGACAGGGCCTTCTACAATGAGCAGTTCTTC. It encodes CASSPTDRAFYNEQFF.

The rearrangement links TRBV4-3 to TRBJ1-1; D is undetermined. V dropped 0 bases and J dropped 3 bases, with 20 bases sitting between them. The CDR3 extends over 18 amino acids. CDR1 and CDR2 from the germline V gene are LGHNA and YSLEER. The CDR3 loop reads CASSQDGLSSYSDTEAFF. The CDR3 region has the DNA TGCGCCAGCAGCCAAGACGGACTATCGTCATACTCGGACACTGAAGCTTTCTTT.

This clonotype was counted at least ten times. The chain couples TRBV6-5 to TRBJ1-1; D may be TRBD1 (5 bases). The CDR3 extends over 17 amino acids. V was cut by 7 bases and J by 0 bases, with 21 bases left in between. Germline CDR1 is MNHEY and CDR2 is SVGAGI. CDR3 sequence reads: CASTLSRAGRLNTEAFF. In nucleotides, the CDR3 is TGTGCCAGCACCCTGTCTCGGGCGGGGCGCTTGAACACTGAAGCTTTCTTT.

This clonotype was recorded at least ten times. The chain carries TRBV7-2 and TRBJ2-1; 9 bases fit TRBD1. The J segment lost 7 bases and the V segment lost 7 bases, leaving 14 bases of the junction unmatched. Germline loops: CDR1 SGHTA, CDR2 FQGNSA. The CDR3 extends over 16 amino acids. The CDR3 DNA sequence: TGTGCCAGCAACAATTACGGGACAGGGAAATTGAATGAGCAGTTCTTC. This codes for CASNNYGTGKLNEQFF.

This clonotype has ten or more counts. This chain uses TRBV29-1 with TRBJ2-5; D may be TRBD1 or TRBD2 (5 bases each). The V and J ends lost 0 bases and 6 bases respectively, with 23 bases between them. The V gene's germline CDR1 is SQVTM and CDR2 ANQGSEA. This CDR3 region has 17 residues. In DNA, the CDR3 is TGCAGCGTTGAAGATGTCGACGGGGACGCCAAAAGAAAGACCCAGTACTTC. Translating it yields CSVEDVDGDAKRKTQYF.